The 5 T cell receptor beta chains reported below all come from one sample, sequenced in a study of radiation and T cells in renal cell carcinoma. Time point in this sample: blood 2 weeks post-SBRT. Treatment meaning: 15 Gy SBRT to primary tumor, nephrectomy 4 weeks later. Profiled with immunoSEQ multiplex PCR; TCRdb holds only in-frame clones, not every one. Of some 120,000 clones in the sample, about 81% were seen once. Source: blood, taken from a patient whose treatment included radiotherapy and nephrectomy. The receptors were sampled from a woman aged 55-70 years with renal cell carcinoma.

The CDR3 here is CASSGGGRSSYEQYF. CDR3 DNA: TGCGCCAGCAGCGGTGGCGGACGGAGCTCCTACGAGCAGTACTTC. This rearrangement joins TRBV5-1 to TRBJ2-7; no clear D. CDR1 is SGHRS, CDR2 YFSETQ, per germline. With 4 bases removed from V and 0 bases from J, the gap between germline ends came to 14 bases. The CDR3 is 15 amino acids.

The chain employs TRBV28 and TRBJ1-5, with unresolved D. Germline V gene sequence: CDR1 MDHEN, CDR2 SYDVKM. Trimming left V 6 bases short and J 2 bases short, with 5 bases between. The CDR3 runs 12 residues. The CDR3 nucleotides read TGTGCCAGCAGAATGGGCAATCAGCCCCAGCATTTT. As protein: CASRMGNQPQHF.

V is TRBV7-2 and J is TRBJ1-5; D gene uncertain. CDR1 and CDR2 from the germline V gene are SGHTA and FQGNSA. V lost 1 base to trimming and J lost 6 bases, with 7 bases between them. This CDR3 is 13 amino acids long. CDR3 sequence: CASSLGPGQPQHF. CDR3 nucleotides: TGTGCCAGCAGCTTAGGTCCGGGTCAGCCCCAGCATTTT.

The V call is TRBV18, the J call TRBJ1-4; D uncertain. The CDR3 sequence is 16 residues long. Between the trimmed V and J ends, which lost 0 bases and 4 bases, there was a span of 12 bases. Germline lookup yields CDR1 KGHSH and CDR2 LQKENI. This CDR3 reads CASSPPIRRRNEKLFF. The DNA of the CDR3 is TGTGCCAGCTCACCACCGATTAGACGACGTAATGAAAAACTGTTTTTT.

The chain recombines TRBV28 with TRBJ1-5, with a possible D match to TRBD1 (5 bases). From germline, CDR1 is MDHEN and CDR2 SYDVKM. V was trimmed by 1 base and J by 11 bases, leaving 15 bases between them. The CDR3 has 14 amino acids. The CDR3 bases are TGTGCCAGCAGTTTATTGGCGGGGACGGTGGCCCAGCATTTT. Translation: CASSLLAGTVAQHF.